This is a list of T cell receptor beta chains from one sample in a study of T cell repertoires in cytomegalovirus infection. Each CDR3 protein gets one entry after TCRdb re-called the reads with MiXCR. This table holds a few hundred thousand distinct CDR3 sequences, approximately 25% found once. The specimen sequenced was PBMCs. These receptors were obtained from a human donor in good health (CMV status not recorded). Some clones in this sample may be carry-over from other donors' samples. Each CDR3 is given with its conserved first and last residue. The D gene is left open where the match is weak.

CDR3,D,V,J
CASSPQPSRATNYGYTF,-,TRBV7-3,TRBJ1-2
CASSFFLGNEQFF,-,TRBV5-6,TRBJ2-1
CSVLPSGEETQYF,-,TRBV29-1,TRBJ2-5
CASSLGRGSTEAFF,-,TRBV11-2,TRBJ1-1
CASRLDDGRNTIYF,-,TRBV6-5,TRBJ1-3
CASEASGTRREQYF,TRBD2,TRBV27,TRBJ2-7
CASSIARELVVYNEQFF,-,TRBV19,TRBJ2-1
CASSQSDSGANVLTF,-,TRBV7-3,TRBJ2-6
CASSGTTRRNSNQPQHF,-,TRBV12-3/TRBV12-4,TRBJ1-5
CASSELKNRAKNYNEQFF,-,TRBV25-1,TRBJ2-1
CASSDLQRAGNSPLHF,-,TRBV6-1,TRBJ1-6
CATSEGTGGGFGGYTF,TRBD1,TRBV24-1,TRBJ1-2
CASSSTSGALDEQYF,TRBD2,TRBV6-2/TRBV6-3,TRBJ2-7
CASSPDRDRGRFNYGYTF,TRBD1,TRBV7-2,TRBJ1-2
CASTGVAGGVAEAFF,-,TRBV6-6,TRBJ1-1
CASGLQAASYNEQFF,-,TRBV12-5,TRBJ2-1
CASSPRQDPEAFF,-,TRBV18,TRBJ1-1
CASSASGANVLTF,-,TRBV9,TRBJ2-6
CASSLGALADREAGELFF,TRBD1,TRBV7-9,TRBJ2-2